The 27 T cell receptor beta chains given below trace back to one sample, sequenced in a study of T cells after posttransplantation cyclophosphamide (dated by TCRdb to 2016 to 2017). Library prep was done by the immunoSEQ multiplex PCR assay. Not all clones reach the TCRdb copy of this immuneACCESS table, which keeps in-frame sequences only. Checked studies attribute under half of the gap to unresolved V genes and leave the rest unexplained. With tens of thousands of clones recorded, this sample contains no clone counted only once. The ten most abundant clones make up around 7% of the sample. The sample consisted of PBMCs. These receptors were taken from a woman in her sixties in good health, CMV-negative, and a related stem cell transplant donor.

This clone was recorded at least ten times. The chain has TRBV27 and TRBJ2-2, with D possibly TRBD2 on 6 matching bases. Trimming removed 5 bases from V and 7 bases from J, with 14 bases in between. The CDR3 covers 14 residues. Germline lookup yields CDR1 MNHEY and CDR2 SMNVEV (reference sequence). The CDR3: CASSPGLFSGELFF. Written as DNA, the CDR3 is TGTGCCAGCAGTCCAGGACTATTCAGCGGGGAGCTGTTTTTT.

This clone was counted a few times. The CDR3 nucleotides read TGTGCCAGCAGTGAGGGGAGCGGGGGGTCGGATACGCAGTATTTT. Protein product: CASSEGSGGSDTQYF. The chain joins TRBV2 to TRBJ2-3; the match to TRBD2 covers 9 bases. With 3 bases clipped from V and 6 bases from J, the junction kept 7 bases outside the gene matches. Germline V lookup: CDR1 SNHLY, CDR2 FYNNEI. The CDR3 extends over 15 amino acids.

This clone was seen many times. This chain connects TRBV7-3 to TRBJ2-3; TRBD2 aligns across 10 bases. This CDR3 comprises 13 residues. Germline trimming cut 0 bases from V and 13 bases from J; bases unmatched to any gene: 4. Germline CDR1 SGHTA, CDR2 FQGTGA. The CDR3 bases are TGTGCCAGCAGCTTAACCTCCAGCGGGAGGGAGTATTTT. Translating it yields CASSLTSSGREYF.

This clone was counted ten times or more. V and J are TRBV4-2 and TRBJ2-3; D is perhaps TRBD2 (6 bases). The CDR3 length is 15 residues. Germline loops: CDR1 LGHNA, CDR2 YNFKEQ. The V end was cut by 1 base, the J end by 5 bases, with 13 bases between. CDR3 region: CASSQANLGGDTQYF. Written as DNA, the CDR3 is TGTGCCAGCAGCCAAGCTAACTTGGGGGGAGATACGCAGTATTTT.

The chain is built from TRBV28 and TRBJ2-3, with TRBD2 matching over 13 bases. Germline CDR1 reads MDHEN; CDR2 reads SYDVKM. Trimming at V came to 7 bases and at J to 6 bases, leaving 7 bases not matched to a gene. The CDR3 is 15 residues long. The CDR3 loop is CASNIRTSGGDTQYF. In nucleotides, the CDR3 is TGTGCCAGCAATATTAGGACTAGCGGGGGCGATACGCAGTATTTT.

The rearrangement uses TRBV7-2 and TRBJ2-5, with D tentatively TRBD1 (5 bases). CDR3 size: 14 residues. Germline V lookup: CDR1 SGHTA, CDR2 FQGNSA. V was shortened by 3 bases and J by 6 bases, with 14 bases between the two germline ends. The CDR3 DNA reads TGTGCCAGCAGCTTCCCAGGGAATAGGCAGACCCAGTACTTC. Amino acid sequence: CASSFPGNRQTQYF.

This clone was seen ten or more times. The V call is TRBV6-6, the J call TRBJ2-7; 8 nucleotides match TRBD1. Losses at the gene ends were 2 bases for V and 2 bases for J; bases not matched to a gene: 2. This CDR3 contains 14 residues. Germline V gene data show CDR1 as MNHNY and CDR2 as SVGAGI (reference sequence). CDR3 in DNA: TGTGCCAGCAGTTACGGGACAGGCACCTACGAGCAGTACGTC. Amino acid sequence: CASSYGTGTYEQYV.

This rearrangement joins TRBV18 to TRBJ2-5; no reliable D call. The CDR3 has 13 amino acids. The germline gives CDR1 KGHSH, CDR2 LQKENI. V lost 6 bases, J lost 2 bases, and 10 bases lay in between. DNA of the CDR3: TGTGCCAGCTCCCCCGGTTTTCAAGAGACCCAGTACTTC. Protein: CASSPGFQETQYF.

This clone has more than one count but fewer than ten. One junction end does not reproduce the germline sequence, and a read error may be involved. The chain is built from TRBV7-2 and TRBJ2-5; 7 nucleotides agree with TRBD1. The CDR3 length is 15 residues. The germline gives CDR1 SGHTA, CDR2 FQGNSA. CDR3 nucleotides: TGTGCCAGCAGCTTTCGACAGGGAGTGGAAGAGGCCCAGTACTTC. Protein product: CASSFRQGVEEAQYF.

This chain's CDR3 is CASSLDAGARTDTQYF. DNA of the CDR3: TGTGCCAGCAGCTTAGATGCAGGCGCTCGCACAGATACGCAGTATTTT. V usage is TRBV13 and J usage is TRBJ2-3, with no clear D. V lost 1 base, J lost 1 base, and 12 bases lay in between. The CDR3 has 16 residues. Per germline, CDR1 PRHDT and CDR2 FYEKMQ (reference sequence).

This clone has at least ten counts. The V call is TRBV7-2, the J call TRBJ2-1; 11 bases line up with TRBD1. V dropped 4 bases and J dropped 4; count of bases not matched to a gene: 3. The CDR3 is 15 residues long. Germline V gives CDR1 SGHTA, CDR2 FQGNSA. The CDR3 DNA reads TGTGCCAGCAGCTCGGACAGGGGGCCTTACAATGAGCAGTTCTTC. It translates to CASSSDRGPYNEQFF. The whole variable domain, filled in from reference TRBV7-2 and TRBJ2-1, reads GAGVSQSPSNKVTEKGKDVELRCDPISGHTALYWYRQSLGQGLEFLIYFQGNSAPDKSGLPSDRFSAERTGGSVSTLTIQRTQQEDSAVYLCASSSDRGPYNEQFFGPGTRLTVL.

The chain employs TRBV27 and TRBJ2-7, with D possibly TRBD2 on 6 matching bases. The CDR3 totals 12 residues. The ends were cut back, 6 bases at V and 5 bases at J, with 11 bases in the middle. CDR1 is MNHEY and CDR2 is SMNVEV in the germline V gene (reference sequence). The chain's CDR3 is CASSLGGNEQYF. CDR3 bases: TGTGCCAGCAGCCTCGGGGGAAACGAGCAGTACTTC.

This clone was seen ten or more times. V gene TRBV9 combines with J gene TRBJ1-6; the match to TRBD1 covers 8 bases. With 4 bases clipped from V and 4 bases from J, the junction kept 10 bases outside the gene matches. CDR3 length: 17 residues. The germline gives CDR1 SGDLS, CDR2 YYNGEE. The CDR3 DNA reads TGTGCCAGCAGCCAATCTTCGGGACAGGCTTATAATTCACCCCTCCACTTT. Residues: CASSQSSGQAYNSPLHF.

This clone came up many times. This chain uses TRBV19 with TRBJ2-1; 9 positions match TRBD2. Germline V gene sequence: CDR1 LNHDA, CDR2 SQIVND (reference sequence). CDR3 length: 16 residues. V lost 4 bases to trimming and J lost 3 bases; unmatched junction nucleotides: 7. In DNA, the CDR3 is TGTGCCAGTAGTAAGGATAGCGGGGGAATCTACAATGAGCAGTTCTTC. Translating it yields CASSKDSGGIYNEQFF.

V gene TRBV18 combines with J gene TRBJ2-1; D is perhaps TRBD2 (6 bases). The CDR3 loop spans 13 amino acids. CDR1 is KGHSH and CDR2 is LQKENI in the germline V gene. V gave up 2 bases and J gave up 9 bases, with 11 bases separating them. The CDR3 nucleotides are TGTGCCAGCTCACCAAGACTAGATGGTGAGCAGTTCTTC. It yields the protein CASSPRLDGEQFF.

The sample holds many counts of this clone. This sequence joins TRBV6-1 and TRBJ1-6, with D unclear. This CDR3 has 16 residues. V lost 2 bases and J lost 7, with 15 bases in between. Germline values: CDR1 MNHNS, CDR2 SASEGT. The CDR3: CASSESRAFLNSPLHF. CDR3 coding DNA: TGTGCCAGCAGTGAATCGAGGGCCTTTCTAAATTCACCCCTCCACTTT.

This clone occurred many times. The V call is TRBV9, the J call TRBJ2-5, with D maybe TRBD2 (7 bases). Germline values: CDR1 SGDLS, CDR2 YYNGEE. CDR3 length: 15 residues. V dropped 4 bases and J dropped 1 base, with 14 bases sitting between them. DNA for the CDR3: TGTGCCAGCAGCAGGGGGGGTCGTGGCCAAGAGACCCAGTACTTC. Protein sequence: CASSRGGRGQETQYF.

This rearrangement joins TRBV7-9 to TRBJ2-2; 8 positions match TRBD2. CDR3 length: 15 residues. Germline CDR1 reads SEHNR; CDR2 reads FQNEAQ (reference sequence). V lost 5 bases, J lost 1 base, and 3 bases stayed unmatched. The DNA for the CDR3 is TGTGCCAGCAGCCCTACTAGCGGGAACACCGGGGAGCTGTTTTTT. It codes for CASSPTSGNTGELFF. The variable domain in full, with the rest retrieved from reference TRBV7-9 and TRBJ2-2, is DTGVSQNPRHKITKRGQNVTFRCDPISEHNRLYWYRQTLGQGPEFLTYFQNEAQLEKSRLLSDRFSAERPKGSFSTLEIQRTEQGDSAMYLCASSPTSGNTGELFFGEGSRLTVL.

The table lists this clone with many counts. This sequence joins TRBV5-1 and TRBJ1-1; the D gene is possibly TRBD1 (6 bases). V gave up 0 bases and J gave up 4 bases, with 7 bases separating them. CDR3 size: 13 residues. Germline V gene lookup returns CDR1 SGHRS and CDR2 YFSETQ. CDR3 DNA: TGCGCCAGCAGCTTGGCAGGGGCCACTGAAGCTTTCTTT. Encoded protein: CASSLAGATEAFF.

This clone was recorded a few times. The chain recombines TRBV2 with TRBJ2-1; 10 positions match TRBD2. Germline lookup yields CDR1 SNHLY and CDR2 FYNNEI. V shed 4 bases and J 3 bases; nucleotides not matched to a gene: 3. This CDR3 is built from 15 residues. The CDR3 region is CASSVPSGGYNEQFF. DNA for the CDR3: TGTGCCAGCAGTGTACCTAGCGGGGGCTACAATGAGCAGTTCTTC.

This clone has a count of ten or more. The CDR3 DNA follows: TGTGCCAGCAGCAGCGGACTTTTCGTCTACAATGAGCAGTTCTTC. Protein product: CASSSGLFVYNEQFF. The chain uses TRBV11-2 and TRBJ2-1; D might be TRBD2 (5 bases). Germline CDR1 and CDR2: SGHAT and FQNNGV. The CDR3 has 15 amino acids. V was cut by 5 bases and J by 3 bases, with 14 bases left in between.

This clone was counted many times. The V call is TRBV27, the J call TRBJ1-4, with TRBD1 as a possible D gene (6 bases). The germline gives CDR1 MNHEY, CDR2 SMNVEV (reference sequence). The length of the CDR3 is 14 residues. Trimming removed 5 bases from V and 8 bases from J, with 15 bases in between. This CDR3 reads CASSHDRRSEKLFF. The CDR3 bases are TGTGCCAGCAGTCACGACAGGCGGTCAGAAAAACTGTTTTTT. Filled out from reference TRBV27 and TRBJ1-4, the complete variable domain reads EAQVTQNPRYLITVTGKKLTVTCSQNMNHEYMSWYRQDPGLGLRQIYYSMNVEVTDKGDVPEGYKVSRKEKRNFPLILESPSPNQTSLYFCASSHDRRSEKLFFGSGTQLSVL.

This clone was picked up a small number of times. The V call is TRBV9, the J call TRBJ2-3, with D perhaps matching TRBD1 (6 bases). The CDR3 is 15 residues long. Deletions cut 3 bases from V and 2 bases from J, with 13 bases between. Per germline, CDR1 SGDLS and CDR2 YYNGEE. The CDR3 bases are TGTGCCAGCAGCGAAGGGGGTACCCACACAGATACGCAGTATTTT. It specifies CASSEGGTHTDTQYF.

There are many counts of this clone. The chain is built from TRBV5-1 and TRBJ1-3; the D gene is possibly TRBD1 (6 bases). V lost 4 bases and J lost 3, with 8 bases in between. CDR3 size: 13 residues. Per germline, CDR1 SGHRS and CDR2 YFSETQ. The CDR3 loop is CASSLDSGNTIYF. DNA of the CDR3: TGCGCCAGCAGCCTGGACAGTGGAAACACCATATATTTT.

This clone was seen repeatedly, ten times or more. The CDR3 bases are TGTGCCAGCAGCGTGGGCACTTCGCGGGAGCAGTACTTC. It yields the protein CASSVGTSREQYF. The chain uses TRBV5-4 and TRBJ2-7; D gene unclear. V lost 4 bases and J lost 7, with 15 bases in between. This CDR3 has 13 amino acids. Germline V gene lookup returns CDR1 SGHNT and CDR2 YYREEE (reference sequence).

This clone was counted ten times or more. V gene TRBV27 combines with J gene TRBJ2-1; 10 bases fit TRBD2. The CDR3 length is 16 residues. CDR1 is MNHEY and CDR2 is SMNVEV in the germline V gene (reference sequence). V shed 2 bases and J 8 bases; nucleotides not matched to a gene: 9. The CDR3, as DNA: TGTGCCAGCAGTTTAAAGCCTAGCGGGAGTACGCATGAGCAGTTCTTC. Protein sequence: CASSLKPSGSTHEQFF.

Ten or more counts support this clone. The junction departs from germline at one end; a sequencing error may be responsible. The rearrangement uses TRBV6-1 and TRBJ2-7; tentative D call: TRBD1 (6 bases). The CDR3 runs to 14 residues. CDR1 and CDR2 (germline): MNHNS, SASEGT. The CDR3, as DNA: TGTGCCAGCAGTATCGACAGGTCTTTGGGGGATTTGTGCTTC. Amino acid sequence: CASSIDRSLGDLCF.